The 30 T cell receptor beta chains given below trace back to one sample, sequenced in a study of control samples from healthy donors and cancer patients. Only in-frame clones appear in the TCRdb table, and some are missing; sequencing was by immunoSEQ multiplex PCR. The top ten hold about 3.5% of the sample, which has under 150,000 clones, approximately 95% seen once. The sample comprised blood. These receptors came from a man aged 25-40 years in good health.

The chain links TRBV7-3 to TRBJ1-1; 10 nucleotides align to TRBD1. Germline CDR1 and CDR2: SGHTA and FQGTGA. Trimming at V came to 5 bases and at J to 1 base, leaving 13 bases not matched to a gene. The CDR3 runs to 18 residues. CDR3 coding DNA: TGTGCCAGCAGCGCCAGTCCCGGGACAGGGGATACGAACACTGAAGCTTTCTTT. It codes for CASSASPGTGDTNTEAFF.

The chain has TRBV18 and TRBJ1-1, with D perhaps matching TRBD1 (5 bases). The CDR3 sequence is 16 residues long. Germline CDR1 is KGHSH and CDR2 is LQKENI. V lost 2 bases and J 0 bases, leaving 13 bases between the germline ends. This CDR3 is CASSPNMATVNTEAFF. In DNA, the CDR3 is TGTGCCAGCTCACCAAATATGGCGACAGTGAACACTGAAGCTTTCTTT.

This sequence joins TRBV7-9 and TRBJ1-1, with D tentatively TRBD1 (5 bases). Trimming took off 5 bases at V and 2 bases at J, with 15 bases between the two ends. The CDR3 spans 15 residues. The germline V gene has CDR1 SEHNR and CDR2 FQNEAQ (reference sequence). CDR3 sequence: CASSPWSGGNTEAFF. For the CDR3, the DNA is TGTGCCAGCAGCCCATGGAGTGGGGGTAACACTGAAGCTTTCTTT. The variable domain in full, completed from reference TRBV7-9 and TRBJ1-1, reads DTGVSQNPRHKITKRGQNVTFRCDPISEHNRLYWYRQTLGQGPEFLTYFQNEAQLEKSRLLSDRFSAERPKGSFSTLEIQRTEQGDSAMYLCASSPWSGGNTEAFFGQGTRLTVV.

This chain uses TRBV11-2 with TRBJ1-2; unclear D gene. V dropped 2 bases and J dropped 3 bases, with 19 bases sitting between them. The CDR3 spans 17 residues. CDR1 is SGHAT, CDR2 FQNNGV, per germline. DNA of the CDR3: TGTGCCAGCAGCTTATATCCATCGGAGAGGCTGGACTATGGCTACACCTTC. It specifies CASSLYPSERLDYGYTF.

The genes are TRBV5-6 and TRBJ1-2, with 7 bases matching TRBD1. The CDR3 is 15 amino acids. CDR1 SGHDT and CDR2 YYEEEE come from the germline V gene. V dropped 2 bases and J dropped 4; count of bases not matched to a gene: 8. CDR3 DNA sequence: TGTGCCAGCAGCTTCGGAGGGGGCATGATCTATGGCTACACCTTC. As protein: CASSFGGGMIYGYTF.

The V gene is TRBV29-1, the J gene TRBJ1-1; no reliable D call. The germline CDR1 and CDR2 sequences are SQVTM and ANQGSEA. The V gene lost 3 bases and the J gene lost 1 base, with 6 bases spanning the gap. The CDR3 runs 12 residues. For the CDR3, the DNA is TGCAGCGTTGATATGGGGAACACTGAAGCTTTCTTT. Amino acid sequence: CSVDMGNTEAFF. The full variable domain, with the rest looked up from reference TRBV29-1 and TRBJ1-1, is SAVISQKPSRDICQRGTSLTIQCQVDSQVTMMFWYRQQPGQSLTLIATANQGSEATYESGFVIDKFPISRPNLTFSTLTVSNMSPEDSSIYLCSVDMGNTEAFFGQGTRLTVV.

The rearrangement joins TRBV7-9 to TRBJ1-2; a weak D match, TRBD1 (6 bases). Trimming removed 0 bases at V and 6 bases at J, with 11 bases between. CDR1 SEHNR and CDR2 FQNEAQ come from the germline V gene (reference sequence). This CDR3 is 14 amino acids long. CDR3 sequence reads: CASSLAVQGDGYTF. The CDR3 DNA is TGTGCCAGCAGCTTAGCGGTACAGGGAGATGGCTACACCTTC.

The rearrangement links TRBV29-1 to TRBJ2-7, with 9 bases lining up with TRBD1. This CDR3 comprises 14 residues. J lost 0 bases, V lost 6 bases, and 6 bases had no gene match. Germline CDR1 reads SQVTM; CDR2 reads ANQGSEA. The CDR3 DNA sequence: TGCAGCGTCTGGGACAGGGAATCCTCCTACGAGCAGTACTTC. Its protein product is CSVWDRESSYEQYF.

This chain connects TRBV19 to TRBJ1-5; possible D gene TRBD1, 5 bases. Germline V gene data show CDR1 as LNHDA and CDR2 as SQIVND (reference sequence). The CDR3 contains 14 residues. V was cut by 3 bases and J by 5 bases, with 11 bases left in between. The CDR3 loop reads CASSMLGGHQPQHF. The CDR3 DNA sequence: TGTGCCAGTAGTATGTTGGGGGGACATCAGCCCCAGCATTTT.

V and J are TRBV7-9 and TRBJ2-1, with 7 bases fitting TRBD1. With V trimmed by 5 bases and J by 3 bases, 10 bases remained unmatched. Germline-derived CDR1 and CDR2 are SEHNR and FQNEAQ (reference sequence). The CDR3 contains 16 residues. The CDR3 DNA follows: TGTGCCAGCAGCCCTCTAAGCGGACAGGACTACAATGAGCAGTTCTTC. Its protein is CASSPLSGQDYNEQFF. The entire variable domain, with the rest obtained from reference TRBV7-9 and TRBJ2-1, is as follows: DTGVSQNPRHKITKRGQNVTFRCDPISEHNRLYWYRQTLGQGPEFLTYFQNEAQLEKSRLLSDRFSAERPKGSFSTLEIQRTEQGDSAMYLCASSPLSGQDYNEQFFGPGTRLTVL.

This clone was observed once. The chain is built from TRBV18 and TRBJ2-1, with a tentative D call TRBD2 (6 bases). This CDR3 contains 14 residues. CDR1 KGHSH and CDR2 LQKENI come from the germline V gene. V lost 3 bases and J 8 bases, leaving 14 bases between the germline ends. In DNA, the CDR3 is TGTGCCAGCTCACCGGGGGGTAATAGGGATGAGCAGTTCTTC. Translation gives CASSPGGNRDEQFF.

The chain joins TRBV5-4 to TRBJ2-1; 8 nucleotides agree with TRBD2. Trimming at V came to 2 bases and at J to 10 bases, leaving 17 bases not matched to a gene. This CDR3 comprises 17 residues. CDR1 SGHNT and CDR2 YYREEE come from the germline V gene (reference sequence). CDR3 bases: TGTGCCAGCAGCTTCTACCGGGGGGGAGAGACTATAACCGAGCAGTTCTTC. It yields the protein CASSFYRGGETITEQFF.

The chain has TRBV6-7 and TRBJ1-3; D might be TRBD1 (5 bases). TRBV6-7 is flagged as an ORF with uncertain function. The V end lost 2 bases, the J end lost 2 bases, and 7 bases lay between the germline ends. The CDR3 totals 14 residues. The CDR3: CASSYRDAGNTIYF. The CDR3, as DNA: TGTGCCAGCAGTTACAGGGACGCTGGAAACACCATATATTTT.

This chain uses TRBV18 with TRBJ2-4; a weak D match, TRBD1 (5 bases). The CDR3 sequence is 14 residues long. CDR1 KGHSH and CDR2 LQKENI come from the germline V gene. V dropped 7 bases and J dropped 1 base, with 11 bases sitting between them. This chain's CDR3 is CASCQAGAKNIQYF. The CDR3 nucleotides are TGTGCCAGCTGCCAGGCAGGGGCCAAAAACATTCAGTACTTC.

J is TRBJ1-4 and V is TRBV7-9; 10 nucleotides match TRBD1. The V segment lost 4 bases and the J segment 8 bases; nucleotides outside the gene matches: 13. Germline-derived CDR1 and CDR2 are SEHNR and FQNEAQ (reference sequence). The CDR3 is 17 amino acids. CDR3 in amino acids: CASSSGQGRVVQEKLFF. DNA for the CDR3: TGTGCCAGCAGCTCGGGACAGGGGAGGGTTGTACAGGAAAAACTGTTTTTT.

The genes are TRBV9 and TRBJ2-6; the match to TRBD2 covers 10 bases. The CDR3 has 17 amino acids. Germline CDR1 is SGDLS and CDR2 is YYNGEE. V trimming: 1 base; J trimming: 1 base; junction bases outside the gene matches: 2. The CDR3 here is CASSVTSGVSGANVLTF. Here the CDR3 DNA reads TGTGCCAGCAGCGTAACTAGCGGGGTTTCTGGGGCCAACGTCCTGACTTTC.

Only a few counts were recorded for this clone. This chain connects TRBV5-4 to TRBJ2-7; 8 bases map to TRBD1. CDR3 length: 15 amino acids. Germline V gives CDR1 SGHNT, CDR2 YYREEE (reference sequence). V shed 4 bases, J shed 7 bases, and the junction held 13 bases outside the gene matches. The CDR3 region is CASSPYQGAAGEQYF. The CDR3 DNA is TGTGCCAGCAGCCCTTACCAGGGGGCGGCTGGGGAGCAGTACTTC. The full variable domain, in which reference TRBV5-4 and TRBJ2-7 provide the parts outside the CDR3, is ETGVTQSPTHLIKTRGQQVTLRCSSQSGHNTVSWYQQALGQGPQFIFQYYREEENGRGNFPPRFSGLQFPNYSSELNVNALELDDSALYLCASSPYQGAAGEQYFGPGTRLTVT.

The chain is built from TRBV6-5 and TRBJ2-7; weak D call: TRBD2 (6 bases). CDR3 length: 13 residues. The germline CDR1 and CDR2 sequences are MNHEY and SVGAGI. V lost 5 bases and J 3 bases, leaving 11 bases between the germline ends. CDR3 nucleotides: TGTGCCAGCAGTCCGGGACTGTTCTACGAGCAGTACTTC. It encodes CASSPGLFYEQYF.

The chain combines TRBV5-6 with TRBJ2-7; 12 bases map to TRBD2. Germline V gene data show CDR1 as SGHDT and CDR2 as YYEEEE. The junction had 11 bases not matched to a gene; V was cut back by 0 bases and J by 1 base. The length of the CDR3 is 19 residues. CDR3 sequence: CASSLARTGLAGISYEQYF. CDR3 nucleotide sequence: TGTGCCAGCAGCTTGGCCCGAACTGGACTAGCGGGGATATCCTACGAGCAGTACTTC.

V usage is TRBV6-1 and J usage is TRBJ2-7; D is ambiguous. Trimming shortened V by 1 base and J by 10 bases, and 14 bases separated the two germline ends. The CDR3 length is 13 residues. Germline loops: CDR1 MNHNS, CDR2 SASEGT. The CDR3 here is CASSEVRAVEQYF. CDR3 sequence (DNA): TGTGCCAGCAGTGAAGTCCGAGCCGTCGAACAGTACTTC.

The J gene is TRBJ1-4, the V gene TRBV19; the D gene is possibly TRBD1 (5 bases). V dropped 5 bases and J dropped 4 bases, with 17 bases sitting between them. This CDR3 is built from 16 residues. Germline assignment: CDR1 LNHDA and CDR2 SQIVND (reference sequence). CDR3 loop: CASSPPLRGFNEKLFF. As DNA, the CDR3 is TGTGCCAGTAGTCCCCCGCTGAGGGGTTTTAATGAAAAACTGTTTTTT.

The rearrangement joins TRBV11-2 to TRBJ2-2, with D perhaps TRBD2 (6 bases). Germline assignment: CDR1 SGHAT and CDR2 FQNNGV. This CDR3 has 15 residues. V was clipped by 3 bases and J by 3 bases, with 11 bases between them. The chain's CDR3 is CASSLTRWDTGELFF. The DNA of the CDR3 is TGTGCCAGCAGCTTGACTAGATGGGACACCGGGGAGCTGTTTTTT.

This clone was recorded once. The rearrangement joins TRBV6-5 to TRBJ1-1; D is uncertain. Germline V lookup: CDR1 MNHEY, CDR2 SVGAGI. This CDR3 spans 12 amino acids. The V end lost 5 bases, the J end lost 7 bases, and 11 bases lay between the germline ends. The CDR3 loop reads CASSRTGDEAFF. The CDR3 region has the DNA TGTGCCAGCAGTCGGACCGGAGATGAAGCTTTCTTT.

This clone appeared a single time. This chain links TRBV24-1 with TRBJ1-2; D is uncertain. V gave up 1 base and J gave up 4 bases, with 9 bases separating them. The CDR3 length is 14 residues. CDR1 is KGHDR, CDR2 SFDVKD, per germline. In DNA, the CDR3 is TGTGCCACCAGTGATTTTCGGCGGAGCTATGGCTACACCTTC. This sequence encodes CATSDFRRSYGYTF.

The chain has TRBV6-1 and TRBJ1-5; D uncertain. Trimming pared 0 bases from V and 4 bases from J, leaving 7 bases between. CDR3 size: 14 residues. The germline V gene encodes CDR1 MNHNS and CDR2 SASEGT. CDR3 protein: CASSEAPVNQPQHF. The CDR3 DNA is TGTGCCAGCAGTGAAGCGCCAGTTAATCAGCCCCAGCATTTT.

This chain joins TRBV7-2 and TRBJ1-2; weak D call: TRBD1 (6 bases). V dropped 4 bases and J dropped 4 bases, with 10 bases sitting between them. Germline V CDR1 and CDR2: SGHTA, FQGNSA. The CDR3 is 13 amino acids. The chain's CDR3 is CASSSQGIYGYTF. In DNA, the CDR3 is TGTGCCAGCAGCTCCCAGGGGATCTATGGCTACACCTTC.

CDR3 DNA: TGTGCCAGCAGCCGGGGGACTGAAGCTTTCTTT. It is translated as CASSRGTEAFF. This chain links TRBV7-9 with TRBJ1-1; possible D gene TRBD1, 5 bases. Trimming left V 5 bases short and J 5 bases short, with 6 bases between. The CDR3 extends over 11 amino acids. Germline loops: CDR1 SEHNR, CDR2 FQNEAQ (reference sequence).

Points on this clone: Other DNA sequences within the sample encode an identical CDR3. The chain has TRBV4-1 and TRBJ1-5; 7 bases align to TRBD1. V trimming: 4 bases; J trimming: 5 bases; junction bases outside the gene matches: 14. The CDR3 is 17 amino acids. Germline assignment: CDR1 MGHRA and CDR2 YSYEKL. CDR3 region: CASSRGGVGTAYQPQHF. CDR3 in DNA: TGCGCCAGCAGCCGGGGGGGGGTGGGGACAGCTTATCAGCCCCAGCATTTT.

The rearrangement links TRBV4-1 to TRBJ2-3, with TRBD2 identical over 9 bases. Losses at the gene ends were 0 bases for V and 2 bases for J; bases not matched to a gene: 9. The CDR3 totals 18 residues. Germline values: CDR1 MGHRA, CDR2 YSYEKL. The CDR3 DNA is TGCGCCAGCAGCCAAGATGGGCCGGCGGGGGGGTTCACAGATACGCAGTATTTT. Translated, it gives CASSQDGPAGGFTDTQYF.

The chain links TRBV19 to TRBJ1-5; no clear D gene. CDR1 is LNHDA, CDR2 SQIVND, per germline (reference sequence). This CDR3 spans 14 amino acids. Trimming removed 4 bases at V and 0 bases at J, with 7 bases between. CDR3 region: CASSKRDSNQPQHF. The DNA for the CDR3 is TGTGCCAGTAGTAAACGAGATAGCAATCAGCCCCAGCATTTT. Together with reference TRBV19 and TRBJ1-5, the CDR3 gives the full variable domain: DGGITQSPKYLFRKEGQNVTLSCEQNLNHDAMYWYRQDPGQGLRLIYYSQIVNDFQKGDIAEGYSVSREKKESFPLTVTSAQKNPTAFYLCASSKRDSNQPQHFGDGTRLSIL.